These 3 T cell receptor beta chains were all obtained from the same sample, sequenced in a study of blood T cell repertoires in COVID-19 (dated by TCRdb to 2018 to 2021). The library was prepared using the immunoSEQ multiplex PCR assay. TCRdb took over this immuneACCESS table, retaining in-frame rearrangements with V and J assigned. Such tables are incomplete; in checked studies, under half of the missing clones stem from an unresolved V gene, and the remainder is unexplained. This sample lists a few hundred thousand clones; more than 75% were detected once. The ten largest make up about 9.4% of the sample. The source material was peripheral blood. The receptors here all came from a woman in her twenties or thirties with COVID-19, enrolled during active disease.

The CDR3 nucleotides are TGTGCAAGTCGCCATTTTAGCGGGAACAATGAGCAGTTCTTC. It is translated as CASRHFSGNNEQFF. The chain links TRBV12-2 to TRBJ2-1; the D call TRBD2 from the table was never checked on the DNA. TRBV12-2 is termed a pseudogene. CDR3 size: 14 residues.

This clone came up once. V is TRBV27 and J is TRBJ2-7; 8 nucleotides agree with TRBD1. The CDR3 sequence is 13 residues long. V dropped 4 bases and J dropped 6; count of bases not matched to a gene: 5. Germline V gene lookup returns CDR1 MNHEY and CDR2 SMNVEV (reference sequence). CDR3 nucleotides: TGTGCCAGCAGTTGGGGTACAGGGGGCGAGCAGTACTTC. Its protein product is CASSWGTGGEQYF.

This clone was seen many times. The chain combines TRBV30 with TRBJ2-5, with 14 bases matching TRBD2. This CDR3 is built from 16 residues. From germline, CDR1 is GTSNPN and CDR2 SVGIG (reference sequence). With 3 bases clipped from V and 1 base from J, the junction kept 4 bases outside the gene matches. CDR3 loop: CAWRTGLAGAQETQYF. The DNA of the CDR3 is TGTGCCTGGAGGACGGGACTAGCGGGGGCCCAAGAGACCCAGTACTTC.